A single sample gave rise to the 4 T cell receptor beta chains below, sequenced in a study of T cell repertoires in cytomegalovirus infection. TCRdb re-derived calls from the reads in MiXCR, one entry per CDR3 protein. Among about 330,000 distinct CDR3 sequences listed, roughly 36% were seen once. These receptors are not linked to any known antigen. This material consisted of cultured PBMCs, taken from culture after CMV antigen stimulation. The receptors were gathered from a human donor in good health (CMV status not recorded). Some clones in this sample may be carry-over from other donors' samples.

The V gene is TRBV10-3, the J gene TRBJ2-2; 9 bases fit TRBD2. The CDR3 has 15 residues. With 6 bases clipped from V and 6 bases from J, the junction kept 8 bases outside the gene matches. From germline, CDR1 is ENHRY and CDR2 SYGVKD. The CDR3 DNA is TGTGCCATCAGGGGTCCTAGCGGGATGGCCGGGGAGCTGTTTTTT. As protein: CAIRGPSGMAGELFF.

The rearrangement joins TRBV4-3 to TRBJ2-1, with 7 bases lining up with TRBD2. J lost 6 bases, V lost 4 bases, and 9 bases had no gene match. This CDR3 has 15 amino acids. Germline assignment: CDR1 LGHNA and CDR2 YSLEER. The DNA of the CDR3 is TGCGCCAGCAGCCTGGTGGGCGGGAGTCTCAATGAGCAGTTCTTC. Protein: CASSLVGGSLNEQFF.

This rearrangement joins TRBV6-5 to TRBJ1-2, with a weak D call TRBD1 (5 bases). Germline V gene sequence: CDR1 MNHEY, CDR2 SVGAGI. V lost 5 bases and J lost 7, with 17 bases in between. The CDR3 has 14 residues. CDR3 nucleotide sequence: TGTGCCAGCAGTCTGACCTCTTCCAGGGCTGGCTACACCTTC. This translates into CASSLTSSRAGYTF.

This clonotype has a handful of counts. The CDR3 bases are TGTGCCACCAGCCCTGAGGGCCGAGGATTCAAAGAGACCCAGTACTTC. Translation: CATSPEGRGFKETQYF. The rearrangement links TRBV24-1 to TRBJ2-5; D may be TRBD2 (5 bases). V lost 7 bases and J 3 bases, leaving 20 bases between the germline ends. The CDR3 covers 16 residues. The germline gives CDR1 KGHDR, CDR2 SFDVKD.